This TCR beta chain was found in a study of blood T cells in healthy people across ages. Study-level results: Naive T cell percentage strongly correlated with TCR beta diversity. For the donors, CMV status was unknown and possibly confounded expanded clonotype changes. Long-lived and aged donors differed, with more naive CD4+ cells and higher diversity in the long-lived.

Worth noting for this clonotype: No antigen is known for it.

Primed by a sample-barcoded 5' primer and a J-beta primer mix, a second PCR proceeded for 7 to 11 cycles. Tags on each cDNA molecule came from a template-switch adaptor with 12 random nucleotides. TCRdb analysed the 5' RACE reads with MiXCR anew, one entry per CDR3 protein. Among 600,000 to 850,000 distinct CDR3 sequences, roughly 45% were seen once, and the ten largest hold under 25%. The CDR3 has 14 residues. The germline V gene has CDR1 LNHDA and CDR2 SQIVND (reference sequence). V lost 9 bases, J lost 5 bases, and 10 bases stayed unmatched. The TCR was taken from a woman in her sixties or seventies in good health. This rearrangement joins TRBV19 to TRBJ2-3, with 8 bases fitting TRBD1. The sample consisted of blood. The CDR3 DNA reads TGTGCCAGCGGGGACAGGCGGAGAGGAGATACGCAGTATTTT. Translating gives CASGDRRRGDTQYF.